This entry is about one T cell receptor (beta chain). The antigen remains unidentified. The sample comes from a study of identical twins. TCRdb passed the 5' RACE reads through MiXCR, listing each CDR3 protein once. This table has around 470,000 distinct CDR3 sequences, 14% appearing once. General study points: Analyses based on zero insertions could be partly confounded by invariant MAIT and iNKT cells. A cross-sectional statistical analysis, not follow-up of the same donors, supported the conclusions. Abundant beta clonotypes from cord blood bore fewer insertions; memory repertoires lacked this pattern.

J gave up 7 bases and V 4 bases, and 10 bases lay outside the gene matches. Per the germline V gene, CDR1 is SGHRS and CDR2 is YFSETQ. The CDR3 has 14 amino acids. There were only healthy Caucasians among the donors. The same data also contributed to another study, on yellow fever vaccine responses in identical twins.

Sample: CD4+ T cells sorted from blood. The TCR originated in a woman between 18 and 30 years old in good health. The chain has TRBV5-1 and TRBJ2-7; the match to TRBD2 covers 8 bases. CDR3 coding DNA: TGCGCCAGCAGCAGTAAGACTAGCGTGAATGAGCAGTACTTC. Its translation: CASSSKTSVNEQYF.